The 15 T cell receptor beta chains below were found in one sample sequenced in a study of T cell responses to AZD1222 COVID-19 vaccine (dated by TCRdb to the early 2020s). Library method: the immunoSEQ multiplex PCR assay. This immuneACCESS table, as held by TCRdb, lists in-frame sequences with V and J called but not all clones. Of the missing ones, under half trace to an unresolved V gene in checked studies; the others have no known cause. Counted in this sample were around 200,000 clones; roughly 93% of them appeared once. The biggest ten clones account for 0.99% of the sample. The sample's time point label is to be understood as: baseline before first vaccination. Sequenced here: peripheral blood, sampled on day 0 of AZD1222 vaccination. The receptors were gathered from an adult in good health.

The V call is TRBV19, the J call TRBJ1-5; no definite D call. The CDR3 sequence is 15 residues long. Germline CDR1 is LNHDA and CDR2 is SQIVND (reference sequence). Trimming pared 8 bases from V and 3 bases from J, leaving 17 bases between. CDR3 loop: CASAKSATFNQPQHF. CDR3 DNA: TGTGCCAGTGCGAAGAGCGCGACTTTCAATCAGCCCCAGCATTTT.

The V call is TRBV6-6, the J call TRBJ1-1; no clear D gene. Germline V gene data show CDR1 as MNHNY and CDR2 as SVGAGI (reference sequence). The CDR3 consists of 13 residues. Trimming took 6 bases from V and 3 from J, leaving 11 bases between them. The CDR3 DNA reads as TGTGCCAGCAGGAACAGCGATTACACTGAAGCTTTCTTT. As protein: CASRNSDYTEAFF.

The V call is TRBV5-7, the J call TRBJ2-5; TRBD2 is a possible D gene (5 bases). TRBV5-7 is sorted into the ORF group, with uncertain function. The CDR3 is 13 residues long. V dropped 3 bases and J dropped 2 bases, with 8 bases sitting between them. The CDR3 sequence is CASSYTGQETQYF. As DNA, the CDR3 is TGTGCCAGCAGCTACACGGGGCAAGAGACCCAGTACTTC.

The V and J genes are TRBV4-1 and TRBJ2-7; no firm D call. Germline V gives CDR1 MGHRA, CDR2 YSYEKL. The V and J ends lost 1 base and 9 bases respectively, with 10 bases between them. CDR3 length: 12 amino acids. The CDR3 sequence is CASSQVLRGQYF. DNA for the CDR3: TGCGCCAGCAGCCAAGTCCTACGAGGGCAGTACTTC.

The chain couples TRBV7-2 to TRBJ1-1, with unresolved D. V was cut by 1 base and J by 3 bases, with 9 bases left in between. The CDR3 totals 14 residues. CDR1 is SGHTA and CDR2 is FQGNSA in the germline V gene. The CDR3 region has the DNA TGTGCCAGCAGCTTAGATGATGCGGACACTGAAGCTTTCTTT. It specifies CASSLDDADTEAFF.

V is TRBV5-1 and J is TRBJ2-3; either TRBD1 or TRBD2 may fit D (5 bases each). CDR1 and CDR2 (germline): SGHRS, YFSETQ. V lost 3 bases, J lost 1 base, and 15 bases lay in between. This CDR3 region has 16 residues. As DNA, the CDR3 is TGCGCCAGCAGCTATTATCAGGGAGTGGGCACAGATACGCAGTATTTT. Amino acid sequence: CASSYYQGVGTDTQYF.

The chain carries TRBV5-1 and TRBJ2-1, with unresolved D. From germline, CDR1 is SGHRS and CDR2 YFSETQ. Between the trimmed V and J ends, which lost 0 bases and 0 bases, there was a span of 4 bases. The CDR3 has 14 amino acids. CDR3 nucleotide sequence: TGCGCCAGCAGCTTGGCTAGCTCCTACAATGAGCAGTTCTTC. Its protein is CASSLASSYNEQFF.

V gene TRBV6-1 combines with J gene TRBJ2-7; D is unclear. The CDR3 is 14 residues long. V lost 3 bases and J 5 bases, leaving 14 bases between the germline ends. Per the germline V gene, CDR1 is MNHNS and CDR2 is SASEGT. The CDR3, as DNA: TGTGCCAGCAGTGAGAAGGGTTGGGTGGACGAGCAGTACTTC. Its protein is CASSEKGWVDEQYF.

The chain combines TRBV7-9 with TRBJ2-1, with D possibly TRBD1 on 6 matching bases. The V gene's germline CDR1 is SEHNR and CDR2 FQNEAQ (reference sequence). The CDR3 consists of 13 residues. V shed 1 base and J shed 8 bases, with 9 bases lying between them. CDR3 DNA sequence: TGTGCCAGCAGCTTAGATTCAGGGGATGAGCAGTTCTTC. Its protein is CASSLDSGDEQFF.

Only one count was recorded for this clone. This sequence joins TRBV19 and TRBJ2-3; 12 bases are a match to TRBD2. The CDR3 spans 15 residues. CDR1 is LNHDA and CDR2 is SQIVND in the germline V gene (reference sequence). Unmatched junction bases numbered 3, after V lost 5 bases and J lost 3 bases. CDR3: CASSPGLAGTDTQYF. The CDR3 nucleotides read TGTGCCAGTAGTCCAGGACTAGCGGGAACAGATACGCAGTATTTT.

This chain joins TRBV5-1 and TRBJ2-2; D not resolved. Germline V lookup: CDR1 SGHRS, CDR2 YFSETQ. Trimming took off 4 bases at V and 6 bases at J, with 13 bases between the two ends. The CDR3 consists of 14 residues. The CDR3 nucleotides are TGCGCCAGCAGCCCCTTAGCAAACGCCGGGGAGCTGTTTTTT. Its protein is CASSPLANAGELFF.

The V and J genes are TRBV29-1 and TRBJ2-7; 10 positions agree with TRBD2. The length of the CDR3 is 14 residues. V trimming: 5 bases; J trimming: 4 bases; junction bases outside the gene matches: 8. Germline V gene sequence: CDR1 SQVTM, CDR2 ANQGSEA. The CDR3 nucleotides are TGCAGCGTTATAATAGCGGGGGGCCCATACGAGCAGTACTTC. Translation gives CSVIIAGGPYEQYF.

CDR3 in amino acids: CASSLGGIRYNEQFF. CDR3 coding DNA: TGTGCCAGCAGTTTAGGCGGGATAAGGTACAATGAGCAGTTCTTC. The chain uses TRBV28 and TRBJ2-1; TRBD2 might be the D (6 bases). The CDR3 totals 15 residues. V was clipped by 2 bases and J by 4 bases, with 12 bases between them. Per the germline V gene, CDR1 is MDHEN and CDR2 is SYDVKM.

The J gene is TRBJ1-1, the V gene TRBV29-1, with 9 bases matching TRBD1. The CDR3 runs to 13 residues. The V gene end was trimmed by 4 bases and the J gene end by 5 bases; junction bases not matched to a gene: 5. Per the germline V gene, CDR1 is SQVTM and CDR2 is ANQGSEA. The CDR3 sequence is CSVARDRETEAFF. CDR3 bases: TGCAGCGTTGCCCGGGACAGGGAAACTGAAGCTTTCTTT.

This rearrangement joins TRBV15 to TRBJ1-1, with 9 positions matching TRBD1. The V and J ends lost 5 bases and 1 base, in that order; junction bases with no gene match: 5. The CDR3 contains 15 residues. Germline CDR1 reads LNHNV; CDR2 reads YYDKDF (reference sequence). Written as DNA, the CDR3 is TGTGCCACCAGCCTAGGGACAGGGTCGAACACTGAAGCTTTCTTT. Translation: CATSLGTGSNTEAFF.